The present entry profiles one TCR beta chain with its context. No antigen is known for it. This specimen belongs to a study of cytomegalovirus exposure and HLA in healthy donors. General study results and limits: A later analysis appeared to link common viral pathogens to several of the most significant clusters. When a later analysis was performed, an Asian-associated ancestry cluster reportedly had fewer N-insertions than the approximately 700-donor mean.

The CDR3 is 16 amino acids. Trimming pared 2 bases from V and 0 bases from J, leaving 12 bases between. Germline V CDR1 and CDR2: MRHNA, SNTAGT. The PCR was carried out with 60 Vbeta primers and 13 Jbeta primers. Per the study methods: In a later analysis, of 80 million or so unique beta chains, roughly 10 million appeared in at least two donors. Some clones are missing from TCRdb's copy, which holds only in-frame ones; the method was immunoSEQ multiplex PCR. V and J calls and clone size follow that table, whereas D and trimming were derived from the DNA. The sample includes approximately 140,000 clones, roughly 79% seen only once; the top ten take approximately 1%.

Sequencing was performed on PBMCs. This sequence was found in a man aged 18-30 years in good health and CMV-seronegative. The chain carries TRBV6-4 and TRBJ2-3, with TRBD1 as a possible D gene (5 bases). CDR3 residues: CASSDRPGSSTDTQYF. The CDR3 region has the DNA TGTGCCAGCAGTGACCGCCCAGGGTCTAGCACAGATACGCAGTATTTT.